This T cell receptor (beta chain) emerged from a study of human T cells and chemical hapten exposure. TCRdb analysed the RACE reads with MiXCR anew, one entry per CDR3 protein. The sample shows about 120,000 distinct CDR3 sequences, approximately 12% of them seen only once. Germline assignment: CDR1 ENHRY and CDR2 SYGVKD. V gave up 6 bases and J gave up 9 bases; unmatched junction bases: 13. CDR3 length equals 17 residues. Time point noted: pre-sensitization, week 0. Indicated treatment: therapeutic diphenylcyclopropenone sensitization with weekly scalp DPC. This clonotype was detected only once. The input for sequencing was whole blood, taken in connection with sensitization to the hapten diphenylcyclopropenone (DPC). The clonotype comes from a young woman with alopecia areata. Some clones in this sample may be carry-over from other donors' samples. The chain uses TRBV10-3 and TRBJ1-6, with 11 bases lining up with TRBD1. The CDR3 sequence is CAISDSAGTGGISPLHF. CDR3 DNA: TGTGCCATCAGCGATTCTGCCGGGACAGGGGGAATTTCACCCCTCCACTTT.